These 32 T cell receptor beta chains share one sample of origin, sequenced in a study of tumor-infiltrating T cells and Merkel cell polyomavirus (dated 2017 in TCRdb). Regarding the research as a whole: In Merkel cell carcinoma patients, the study examined CD8+ T cells specific for the Merkel cell polyomavirus KLL epitope.

Libraries were constructed by the immunoSEQ multiplex PCR assay. What TCRdb holds here is the immuneACCESS table cut down to in-frame rearrangements. Part of the clones is not present; checked against another copy, under half of the missing clones reflect an unresolved V gene, and the others are unexplained. The sample table records around 3,000 clones; 80% to 90% of these occur just once. In total, the top ten clones hold about 9.4% of the sample. Robust positive staining for Merkel cell polyomavirus Large T antigen was observed by immunohistochemistry in the tumors of all patients. Sequencing was done on a sample of tumor tissue. These receptors originate from a man aged 45-65 years with Merkel cell carcinoma.

The chain couples TRBV4-2 to TRBJ2-7, with D unclear. The germline gives CDR1 LGHNA, CDR2 YNFKEQ. V was clipped by 0 bases and J by 7 bases, with 10 bases between them. The CDR3 loop spans 13 amino acids. CDR3 sequence: CASSQDVITEQYF. CDR3 sequence (DNA): TGTGCCAGCAGCCAAGATGTCATCACTGAGCAGTACTTC.

The chain has TRBV7-2 and TRBJ2-5; TRBD2 matches at 8 bases. The CDR3 sequence is 14 residues long. CDR1 SGHTA and CDR2 FQGNSA come from the germline V gene. The V and J ends lost 2 bases and 5 bases, in that order; junction bases with no gene match: 4. The CDR3 sequence is CASSLFLAGETQYF. The CDR3 DNA reads as TGTGCCAGCAGCTTATTTTTAGCGGGGGAGACCCAGTACTTC.

The chain recombines TRBV29-1 with TRBJ1-4, with D uncertain. Germline values: CDR1 SQVTM, CDR2 ANQGSEA. CDR3 length: 12 residues. Trimming shortened V by 4 bases and J by 7 bases, and 10 bases separated the two germline ends. CDR3 DNA: TGCAGCGTTGGACGGCCGGGTGAAAAACTGTTTTTT. Its translation is CSVGRPGEKLFF.

This clone was detected only a few times. J is TRBJ2-1 and V is TRBV7-2, with D hard to call. V lost 5 bases and J 0 bases, leaving 11 bases between the germline ends. The CDR3 covers 15 residues. The germline gives CDR1 SGHTA, CDR2 FQGNSA. The CDR3 loop reads CASSPIESSYNEQFF. The CDR3 region has the DNA TGTGCCAGCAGCCCAATAGAAAGCTCCTACAATGAGCAGTTCTTC.

The rearrangement joins TRBV18 to TRBJ2-3, with D perhaps matching TRBD1 (6 bases). Trimming took off 2 bases at V and 2 bases at J, with 8 bases between the two ends. There are 14 residues in the CDR3. Per germline, CDR1 KGHSH and CDR2 LQKENI. The CDR3 loop is CASSPWTVTDTQYF. The CDR3 DNA reads TGTGCCAGCTCACCATGGACAGTCACAGATACGCAGTATTTT.

This rearrangement joins TRBV7-5 to TRBJ1-1; the D call of TRBD1 is as the table states it, not checked on the DNA. TRBV7-5 is shown as a pseudogene. The CDR3 runs 12 residues. In DNA form, the CDR3 reads TGTGTCAGAAGCTTAAATAGGGGTGAAGCTTTCTTT. Translating gives CVRSLNRGEAFF.

This clone was found once. The rearrangement joins TRBV5-1 to TRBJ2-3, with 10 bases that match TRBD2. CDR3 length: 22 residues. From germline, CDR1 is SGHRS and CDR2 YFSETQ. V gave up 5 bases and J gave up 0 bases; unmatched junction bases: 24. The CDR3 region has the DNA TGCGCCAGCAGGGGGACAGCAAAAATAGCGGGGGGTCCCGAAACAAGCACAGATACGCAGTATTTT. Protein product: CASRGTAKIAGGPETSTDTQYF.

V and J are TRBV4-1 and TRBJ1-5, with no clear D. The CDR3 consists of 14 residues. Germline V gene sequence: CDR1 MGHRA, CDR2 YSYEKL. V lost 4 bases and J 4 bases, leaving 11 bases between the germline ends. DNA of the CDR3: TGCGCCAGCAGCCCTATTGGGCCAAATCAGCCCCAGCATTTT. This translates into CASSPIGPNQPQHF.

V and J are TRBV7-9 and TRBJ2-7, with D maybe TRBD1 (6 bases). The ends were cut back, 1 base at V and 3 bases at J, with 13 bases in the middle. This CDR3 contains 15 residues. Germline CDR1 SEHNR, CDR2 FQNEAQ (reference sequence). The CDR3 DNA reads as TGTGCCAGCAGCTTAGTTCAGGGGATCGGCTACGAGCAGTACTTC. Encoded protein: CASSLVQGIGYEQYF.

The chain is built from TRBV11-2 and TRBJ2-7; maybe TRBD1 (6 bases). This CDR3 has 14 residues. V lost 3 bases to trimming and J lost 6 bases, with 15 bases between them. Germline CDR1 and CDR2: SGHAT and FQNNGV. The CDR3 sequence: CASSLGTLPGEQYF. Here the CDR3 DNA reads TGTGCCAGCAGCTTGGGGACACTGCCTGGCGAGCAGTACTTC.

The chain employs TRBV4-3 and TRBJ2-5, with TRBD1 matching over 7 bases. The CDR3 loop spans 17 amino acids. The junction had 11 bases not matched to a gene; V was cut back by 4 bases and J by 0 bases. Looked up from germline, CDR1 is LGHNA and CDR2 is YSLEER. The CDR3 DNA reads as TGCGCCAGCAGCCGGGACGGGACAGACAACTACCAAGAGACCCAGTACTTC. Translated: CASSRDGTDNYQETQYF.

The CDR3 protein is CASSFHDRVEAFF. CDR3 in DNA: TGTGCCAGCAGTTTCCACGACAGGGTTGAAGCTTTCTTT. The chain carries TRBV27 and TRBJ1-1, with TRBD1 identical over 7 bases. In germline, CDR1 is MNHEY, CDR2 SMNVEV (reference sequence). The CDR3 consists of 13 residues. Trimming removed 3 bases from V and 7 bases from J; junction bases left unmatched: 5.

This clone was seen a few times. The chain uses TRBV6-5 and TRBJ2-2, with D possibly TRBD1 on 6 matching bases. V was clipped by 0 bases and J by 13 bases, with 9 bases between them. Germline values: CDR1 MNHEY, CDR2 SVGAGI. This CDR3 is 12 amino acids long. The DNA of the CDR3 is TGTGCCAGCAGTTACTCAGGACAGCGGCTGTTTTTT. It yields the protein CASSYSGQRLFF.

The chain has TRBV7-9 and TRBJ1-1, with 8 bases lining up with TRBD1. V shed 5 bases, J shed 4 bases, and the junction held 6 bases outside the gene matches. Germline assignment: CDR1 SEHNR and CDR2 FQNEAQ (reference sequence). CDR3 length: 14 amino acids. CDR3 coding DNA: TGTGCCAGCAGCACTGGACAGGGTTCCACTGAAGCTTTCTTT. It specifies CASSTGQGSTEAFF.

This chain connects TRBV5-1 to TRBJ2-1, with TRBD1 as a possible D gene (6 bases). CDR1 is SGHRS, CDR2 YFSETQ, per germline. V dropped 1 base and J dropped 10 bases, with 21 bases sitting between them. The length of the CDR3 is 16 residues. The CDR3 reads CASSLSSVLQGTEQFF. As DNA, the CDR3 is TGCGCCAGCAGCTTGTCCTCGGTATTACAGGGTACGGAGCAGTTCTTC. Variable domain in full (rest from reference TRBV5-1 and TRBJ2-1): KAGVTQTPRYLIKTRGQQVTLSCSPISGHRSVSWYQQTPGQGLQFLFEYFSETQRNKGNFPGRFSGRQFSNSRSEMNVSTLELGDSALYLCASSLSSVLQGTEQFFGPGTRLTVL.

The CDR3 DNA sequence: TGCGCCAGCAGCCAAGTACCCGGCTCCTACAATGAGCAGTTCTTC. This codes for CASSQVPGSYNEQFF. V gene TRBV4-3 combines with J gene TRBJ2-1, with no clear D. V lost 1 base and J 0 bases, leaving 7 bases between the germline ends. The germline V gene encodes CDR1 LGHNA and CDR2 YSLEER. The CDR3 totals 15 residues.

Of note for this clone: The sample holds other DNA sequences that translate to the same CDR3. The CDR3 loop is CASSPRGSSYNEQFF. The CDR3 nucleotides are TGTGCCAGCTCACCGCGCGGGAGCTCCTACAATGAGCAGTTCTTC. V and J are TRBV18 and TRBJ2-1; 7 bases align to TRBD2. The junction had 2 bases not matched to a gene; V was cut back by 3 bases and J by 0 bases. Germline V gene sequence: CDR1 KGHSH, CDR2 LQKENI. The CDR3 contains 15 residues.

The chain is built from TRBV6-5 and TRBJ2-1, with D perhaps TRBD2 (5 bases). Trimming left V 6 bases short and J 7 bases short, with 10 bases between. The CDR3 spans 12 residues. CDR1 MNHEY and CDR2 SVGAGI come from the germline V gene. The DNA of the CDR3 is TGTGCCAGCAGCCGGGGTGCGAATGAGCAGTTCTTC. Translation gives CASSRGANEQFF.

This clone was detected only once. V gene TRBV5-4 combines with J gene TRBJ1-2, with 9 bases lining up with TRBD1. V lost 4 bases to trimming and J lost 4 bases; unmatched junction nucleotides: 8. The CDR3 contains 15 residues. Looked up from germline, CDR1 is SGHNT and CDR2 is YYREEE (reference sequence). CDR3 bases: TGTGCCAGCAGCCTCCGGGACAGGGACACCTATGGCTACACCTTC. The encoded protein is CASSLRDRDTYGYTF.

The gene calls are TRBV2 and TRBJ1-5, with a possible D match to TRBD1 (6 bases). Germline assignment: CDR1 SNHLY and CDR2 FYNNEI. CDR3 length equals 13 residues. The V gene lost 7 bases and the J gene lost 3 bases, with 10 bases spanning the gap. The CDR3 bases are TGTGCCAGCAACAGGGAGCCCAATCAGCCCCAGCATTTT. Encoded protein: CASNREPNQPQHF.

The rearrangement links TRBV14 to TRBJ2-3; TRBD1 might be the D (6 bases). CDR1 is SGHDN, CDR2 FVKESK, per germline. The CDR3 loop spans 16 amino acids. V was pared by 0 bases and J by 6 bases, with 16 bases between. Here the CDR3 DNA reads TGTGCCAGCAGCCAAGAAGAGGGGGTACTTATCGATACGCAGTATTTT. It translates to CASSQEEGVLIDTQYF.

The chain has TRBV6-6 and TRBJ2-2; D is possibly TRBD1 (5 bases). In germline, CDR1 is MNHNY, CDR2 SVGAGI (reference sequence). V was trimmed by 0 bases and J by 1 base, leaving 9 bases between them. The CDR3 is 16 residues long. DNA of the CDR3: TGTGCCAGCAGTTACTCTACAGGCAAGAACACCGGGGAGCTGTTTTTT. Protein: CASSYSTGKNTGELFF.

The rearrangement uses TRBV27 and TRBJ1-1; no reliable D call. There are 15 residues in the CDR3. Trimming stripped 2 bases from V and 7 bases from J, with 17 bases between. Germline V gene lookup returns CDR1 MNHEY and CDR2 SMNVEV (reference sequence). As DNA, the CDR3 is TGTGCCAGCAGTTTACTGGCAGGTTCGGCGCATGAAGCTTTCTTT. As protein: CASSLLAGSAHEAFF.

This clone was detected once. The chain joins TRBV4-2 to TRBJ2-1; the D gene is possibly TRBD2 (5 bases). The CDR3 runs to 14 residues. The germline V gene has CDR1 LGHNA and CDR2 YNFKEQ. V was trimmed by 0 bases and J by 10 bases, leaving 13 bases between them. The CDR3, as DNA: TGTGCCAGCAGCCAAGAGACCGGGAACGGAGAGCAGTTCTTC. Translating gives CASSQETGNGEQFF.

The V gene is TRBV19, the J gene TRBJ1-1; a possible D gene is TRBD1 (6 bases). The V gene lost 5 bases and the J gene lost 0 bases, with 10 bases spanning the gap. The germline CDR1 and CDR2 sequences are LNHDA and SQIVND (reference sequence). The CDR3 consists of 14 residues. The CDR3 region is CASSRAGVNTEAFF. The CDR3 bases are TGTGCCAGTAGTCGCGCAGGGGTGAACACTGAAGCTTTCTTT.

The rearrangement joins TRBV27 to TRBJ1-2; 10 nucleotides align to TRBD1. The length of the CDR3 is 15 residues. Germline values: CDR1 MNHEY, CDR2 SMNVEV (reference sequence). J gave up 8 bases and V 6 bases, and 12 bases lay outside the gene matches. CDR3 DNA: TGTGCCAGCAGCCATGACCGGACAGGGGGAGGCGGCTACACCTTC. Its translation: CASSHDRTGGGGYTF.

The chain has TRBV6-8 and TRBJ2-7, with a tentative D call TRBD2 (7 bases). Germline CDR1 MNHGY, CDR2 SAAAGT. The CDR3 sequence is 13 residues long. The V and J ends lost 7 bases and 3 bases respectively, with 13 bases between them. The CDR3 region has the DNA TGTGCCAGCACGTGGGGGGGCGACTACGAGCAGTACGTC. Encoded protein: CASTWGGDYEQYV.

The chain employs TRBV27 and TRBJ2-1; 11 positions match TRBD2. Trimming at V came to 1 base and at J to 9 bases, leaving 8 bases not matched to a gene. The germline CDR1 and CDR2 sequences are MNHEY and SMNVEV (reference sequence). The CDR3 extends over 16 amino acids. The CDR3 loop reads CASSLYLAGGPIEQFF. CDR3 sequence (DNA): TGTGCCAGCAGTTTATACCTAGCGGGGGGCCCTATTGAGCAGTTCTTC.

Note on this clone: Germline and junction disagree at one end, which may indicate a read error. The chain is built from TRBV6-1 and TRBJ1-2, with 8 bases fitting TRBD1. The CDR3 loop spans 15 amino acids. Germline lookup yields CDR1 MNHNS and CDR2 SASEGT. The CDR3 reads CTSSGWTGSNYGYTF. The CDR3 region has the DNA TGTACCAGCAGTGGATGGACAGGGAGTAACTATGGCTACACCTTC.

The chain couples TRBV4-2 to TRBJ2-7; 8 bases align to TRBD1. Germline values: CDR1 LGHNA, CDR2 YNFKEQ. The CDR3 covers 17 residues. J lost 3 bases, V lost 0 bases, and 10 bases had no gene match. CDR3 protein: CASSQDSTGGRGYEQYF. CDR3 DNA: TGTGCCAGCAGCCAAGACAGCACAGGGGGTAGAGGCTACGAGCAGTACTTC.

The gene calls are TRBV2 and TRBJ2-5; the match to TRBD2 covers 9 bases. Losses at the gene ends were 4 bases for V and 3 bases for J; bases not matched to a gene: 6. The germline CDR1 and CDR2 sequences are SNHLY and FYNNEI. The CDR3 consists of 15 residues. CDR3 in amino acids: CASSVGRGGEETQYF. The CDR3 DNA reads as TGTGCCAGCAGTGTGGGGCGGGGGGGTGAAGAGACCCAGTACTTC.

This clone was seen only a few times. The V call is TRBV11-3, the J call TRBJ2-1, with no clear D. CDR1 and CDR2 from the germline V gene are SGHNT and YENEEA. Trimming stripped 5 bases from V and 6 bases from J, with 5 bases between. CDR3 length: 11 amino acids. CDR3 DNA: TGTGCCAGCAGCCTACTCAATGAGCAGTTCTTC. Protein sequence: CASSLLNEQFF.